This T cell receptor (beta chain) was found in a study of Graves' ophthalmopathy and Graves' hyperthyroidism. Study results and caveats: Blood also carried most expanded thyroid clonotypes exceeding 0.001 frequency.

The CDR3 spans 16 residues. Trimming removed 7 bases at V and 0 bases at J, with 13 bases between. Germline V gives CDR1 MDHEN, CDR2 SYDVKM. RNA transcripts were the source from which TCR beta CDR3 regions were amplified. Second-round multiplex PCR followed a first-round RT-PCR using HTBI primers. TCRdb reprocessed the multiplex PCR reads with MiXCR, giving one entry per CDR3 protein. Among some 360,000 distinct CDR3 sequences listed, 17% were seen once. Newly diagnosed hyperthyroidism donors, aged 18 to 65, duration under 2 months. None of the included patients had other autoimmune diseases, uncontrolled infections, pregnancy or lactation, as these led to exclusion. Many counts were recorded for this clonotype. Its antigen is currently unknown.

The sequencing sample was made of peripheral blood. The receptor's source is an adult woman with stable Graves' hyperthyroidism. The chain links TRBV28 to TRBJ2-6, with D uncertain. DNA of the CDR3: TGTGCCAGCACCCCGGTGCTGAGCTCTGGGGCCAACGTCCTGACTTTC. Protein product: CASTPVLSSGANVLTF.